The 28 T cell receptor beta chains below come from one sample, sequenced in a study of T-cell memory formation after mild COVID-19. Via MiXCR, TCRdb re-called the 5' RACE reads, giving one row per CDR3 protein. This table holds roughly 310,000 distinct CDR3 sequences, less than 20% found once. The sample taken for sequencing was PBMCs or a T cell subset sorted from them (not recorded which). These TCRs come from a man aged 18 to 35 who had mild COVID-19 (a few samples of this study predate the infection). Cell type and time point are not known.

This clonotype was seen ten or more times. The rearrangement uses TRBV20-1 and TRBJ2-5; TRBD2 matches at 11 bases. Per the germline V gene, CDR1 is DFQATT and CDR2 is SNEGSKA (reference sequence). V shed 5 bases, J shed 0 bases, and the junction held 5 bases outside the gene matches. The CDR3 length is 15 residues. The CDR3 sequence: CSASPSGGYQETQYF. In DNA, the CDR3 is TGCAGTGCTTCGCCTAGCGGGGGGTACCAAGAGACCCAGTACTTC.

The rearrangement uses TRBV10-3 and TRBJ2-7, with D uncertain. The V end lost 4 bases, the J end lost 2 bases, and 9 bases lay between the germline ends. In germline, CDR1 is ENHRY, CDR2 SYGVKD. CDR3 length: 13 residues. The CDR3 region is CAISVGPTYEQYF. CDR3 nucleotides: TGTGCCATCAGTGTCGGACCTACCTACGAGCAGTACTTC.

This clonotype has just a few counts. The J gene is TRBJ2-2, the V gene TRBV20-1; TRBD1 or TRBD2 may be the D gene (5 bases each). The germline V gene encodes CDR1 DFQATT and CDR2 SNEGSKA (reference sequence). V was shortened by 0 bases and J by 6 bases, with 14 bases between the two germline ends. The CDR3 sequence is 15 residues long. This CDR3 is CSARDSRQGAGELFF. As DNA, the CDR3 is TGCAGTGCTAGAGATTCTAGGCAGGGAGCCGGGGAGCTGTTTTTT.

This clonotype was picked up many times. The genes are TRBV19 and TRBJ2-1, with D perhaps TRBD1 (8 bases). The length of the CDR3 is 15 residues. V was pared by 6 bases and J by 6 bases, with 18 bases between. From germline, CDR1 is LNHDA and CDR2 SQIVND (reference sequence). The CDR3 loop is CASRQGAAGANEQFF. DNA for the CDR3: TGTGCCAGTAGGCAGGGGGCGGCGGGGGCCAATGAGCAGTTCTTC.

The chain recombines TRBV28 with TRBJ1-1; D call uncertain. The CDR3 is made up of 13 amino acids. The V and J ends lost 8 bases and 0 bases respectively, with 10 bases between them. CDR1 MDHEN and CDR2 SYDVKM come from the germline V gene. The CDR3 DNA reads as TGTGCCAGCCGGGTCAGCGTGAACACTGAAGCTTTCTTT. It codes for CASRVSVNTEAFF.

The chain combines TRBV20-1 with TRBJ2-5, with a weak D call TRBD2 (6 bases). V shed 2 bases and J shed 6 bases, with 10 bases lying between them. The germline V gene has CDR1 DFQATT and CDR2 SNEGSKA (reference sequence). CDR3 size: 12 residues. CDR3 loop: CSARTGGKTQYF. The CDR3 region has the DNA TGCAGTGCTAGAACCGGGGGAAAGACCCAGTACTTC.

The chain is built from TRBV18 and TRBJ2-7, with 10 bases fitting TRBD2. The CDR3 is made up of 16 amino acids. Per the germline V gene, CDR1 is KGHSH and CDR2 is LQKENI. The V segment lost 4 bases and the J segment 3 bases; nucleotides outside the gene matches: 9. The CDR3 spells CASSQGIRTSGYEQYF. In DNA, the CDR3 is TGTGCCAGCTCACAGGGGATTCGGACTAGCGGCTACGAGCAGTACTTC.

The V call is TRBV5-1, the J call TRBJ2-7, with TRBD2 matching 8 bases. The CDR3 loop spans 14 amino acids. Germline CDR1 SGHRS, CDR2 YFSETQ. V dropped 4 bases and J dropped 2; count of bases not matched to a gene: 5. CDR3 loop: CASSREGRPYEQYV. DNA for the CDR3: TGCGCCAGCAGCCGGGAGGGCAGACCCTACGAGCAGTACGTC.

This clonotype was counted a few times. CDR3 sequence (DNA): TGCAGTGCTAGAGTGGGGGACAGTAATTCACCCCTCCACTTT. Translation: CSARVGDSNSPLHF. This chain uses TRBV20-1 with TRBJ1-6, with TRBD1 identical over 7 bases. The J segment lost 6 bases and the V segment lost 1 base, leaving 3 bases of the junction unmatched. Germline V gene data show CDR1 as DFQATT and CDR2 as SNEGSKA (reference sequence). This CDR3 spans 14 amino acids.

V is TRBV11-2 and J is TRBJ2-2; possibly TRBD1 or TRBD2 for D (5 bases each). V gave up 2 bases and J gave up 4 bases, with 14 bases separating them. This CDR3 spans 16 amino acids. The germline V gene has CDR1 SGHAT and CDR2 FQNNGV. CDR3 nucleotide sequence: TGTGCCAGCAGCTTAACCGATCCGAGGGGCACCGGGGAGCTGTTTTTT. It translates to CASSLTDPRGTGELFF.

The table lists this clonotype with many counts. The chain is built from TRBV5-1 and TRBJ2-5, with 9 nucleotides matching TRBD1. V dropped 4 bases and J dropped 2; count of bases not matched to a gene: 3. The CDR3 spans 14 residues. Germline V gene data show CDR1 as SGHRS and CDR2 as YFSETQ. CDR3 coding DNA: TGCGCCAGCAGCGAGGGACAGGGTCAAGAGACCCAGTACTTC. Protein sequence: CASSEGQGQETQYF.

This clonotype was recorded a few times. The chain recombines TRBV4-1 with TRBJ1-2; the D is unclear. The germline gives CDR1 MGHRA, CDR2 YSYEKL. V lost 3 bases and J 5 bases, leaving 10 bases between the germline ends. The CDR3 is 13 residues long. The CDR3 coding sequence is TGCGCCAGCAGCCACAATGAACAGTATGGCTACACCTTC. Translation: CASSHNEQYGYTF.

There are many counts of this clonotype. The chain links TRBV3-1 to TRBJ2-3, with D tentatively TRBD2 (5 bases). The V gene's germline CDR1 is LGHDT and CDR2 YNNKEL (reference sequence). This CDR3 comprises 11 residues. Trimming removed 3 bases at V and 10 bases at J, with 8 bases between. CDR3 DNA: TGTGCCAGCAGCCAGGAGGATGCGCAGTATTTT. This gives the protein CASSQEDAQYF.

This clonotype was counted a few times. V is TRBV24-1 and J is TRBJ1-2, with D perhaps matching TRBD1 (6 bases). Germline CDR1 and CDR2: KGHDR and SFDVKD. The V gene lost 3 bases and the J gene lost 7 bases, with 8 bases spanning the gap. The CDR3 is 12 residues long. CDR3 sequence reads: CATSDQGSGYTF. The CDR3 DNA reads TGTGCCACCAGTGATCAGGGGTCTGGCTACACCTTC.

CDR3 sequence (DNA): TGTGCCAGCAGTTACAGGGGACAGGGGACCTATGGCTACACCTTC. Protein product: CASSYRGQGTYGYTF. The chain combines TRBV6-5 with TRBJ1-2; 10 nucleotides line up with TRBD1. V gave up 2 bases and J gave up 4 bases; unmatched junction bases: 4. This CDR3 is built from 15 residues. Germline assignment: CDR1 MNHEY and CDR2 SVGAGI.

The chain combines TRBV7-2 with TRBJ2-3; 9 positions match TRBD2. Germline values: CDR1 SGHTA, CDR2 FQGNSA. After removal of 8 bases from V and 0 bases from J, the junction contained 6 bases not matched to a gene. The CDR3 runs to 15 residues. DNA for the CDR3: TGTGCCAGCGGATTAGCGGGAGTGAGCACAGATACGCAGTATTTT. It yields the protein CASGLAGVSTDTQYF. Together with reference TRBV7-2 and TRBJ2-3, the CDR3 gives the full variable domain: GAGVSQSPSNKVTEKGKDVELRCDPISGHTALYWYRQSLGQGLEFLIYFQGNSAPDKSGLPSDRFSAERTGGSVSTLTIQRTQQEDSAVYLCASGLAGVSTDTQYFGPGTRLTVL.

This clonotype occurred a few times. The chain joins TRBV15 to TRBJ2-1; TRBD2 matches at 12 bases. The V and J ends lost 0 bases and 8 bases, in that order; junction bases with no gene match: 5. CDR1 is LNHNV and CDR2 is YYDKDF in the germline V gene (reference sequence). The CDR3 is made up of 16 amino acids. CDR3 sequence (DNA): TGTGCCACCAGCAGAGACCGGACTAGCGGGGTCCATGAGCAGTTCTTC. Its translation: CATSRDRTSGVHEQFF. Together with reference TRBV15 and TRBJ2-1, the CDR3 gives the full variable domain: DAMVIQNPRYQVTQFGKPVTLSCSQTLNHNVMYWYQQKSSQAPKLLFHYYDKDFNNEADTPDNFQSRRPNTSFCFLDIRSPGLGDTAMYLCATSRDRTSGVHEQFFGPGTRLTVL.

This chain joins TRBV7-2 and TRBJ1-3, with D possibly matching TRBD1 (6 bases). V was shortened by 0 bases and J by 8 bases, with 11 bases between the two germline ends. CDR3 length: 14 residues. Germline V gives CDR1 SGHTA, CDR2 FQGNSA. As DNA, the CDR3 is TGTGCCAGCAGCTTAGCCCAGGGGCCGGACACCATATATTTT. Its translation is CASSLAQGPDTIYF.

V and J are TRBV7-8 and TRBJ1-1; 10 bases match TRBD1. The CDR3 has 17 residues. V shed 2 bases, J shed 7 bases, and the junction held 13 bases outside the gene matches. Per germline, CDR1 SGHVS and CDR2 FQNEAQ. In DNA, the CDR3 is TGTGCCAGCAGCTTAAGGGTTCCGGGACAGGGGCATAGTGAAGCTTTCTTT. This encodes CASSLRVPGQGHSEAFF. Based on the CDR3 plus reference TRBV7-8 and TRBJ1-1, the full variable domain is GAGVSQSPRYKVAKRGQDVALRCDPISGHVSLFWYQQALGQGPEFLTYFQNEAQLDKSGLPSDRFFAERPEGSVSTLKIQRTQQEDSAVYLCASSLRVPGQGHSEAFFGQGTRLTVV.

The V gene is TRBV24-1, the J gene TRBJ1-6; no clear D. Germline V gives CDR1 KGHDR, CDR2 SFDVKD. V was cut by 5 bases and J by 9 bases, with 16 bases left in between. The CDR3 is 15 amino acids. For the CDR3, the DNA is TGTGCCACCAGTGCCCGGAGACTCGGCGGTTCACCCCTCCACTTT. Translated: CATSARRLGGSPLHF.

The rearrangement uses TRBV4-1 and TRBJ2-2; 13 bases are shared with TRBD2. V gave up 2 bases and J gave up 5 bases; unmatched junction bases: 8. Germline V gene data show CDR1 as MGHRA and CDR2 as YSYEKL. The CDR3 spans 18 residues. In DNA, the CDR3 is TGCGCCAGCAGCCAAAAACCAGGACTAGCGGGGGTAACCGGGGAGCTGTTTTTT. Translation gives CASSQKPGLAGVTGELFF.

This clonotype was recorded a few times. The gene calls are TRBV12-5 and TRBJ2-1; unclear D gene. Per germline, CDR1 LGHNT and CDR2 FRNRAP. V was shortened by 7 bases and J by 8 bases, with 6 bases between the two germline ends. The CDR3 extends over 10 amino acids. The CDR3 loop reads CASAVYEQFF. The DNA for the CDR3 is TGTGCTAGTGCCGTGTATGAGCAGTTCTTC. The whole variable domain, remainder taken from reference TRBV12-5 and TRBJ2-1, is DARVTQTPRHKVTEMGQEVTMRCQPILGHNTVFWYRQTMMQGLELLAYFRNRAPLDDSGMPKDRFSAEMPDATLATLKIQPSEPRDSAVYFCASAVYEQFFGPGTRLTVL.

There are a few counts of this clonotype. This chain links TRBV7-8 with TRBJ2-5; weak D call: TRBD1 (5 bases). The germline V and J ends were trimmed by 2 bases and 5 bases, with 15 bases remaining between them. The CDR3 spans 15 residues. Germline V gene data show CDR1 as SGHVS and CDR2 as FQNEAQ. This CDR3 is CASSLREGAGETQYF. CDR3 in DNA: TGTGCCAGCAGCTTACGTGAAGGAGCAGGGGAGACCCAGTACTTC.

The chain is built from TRBV5-1 and TRBJ2-5, with 10 positions matching TRBD1. The CDR3 is 15 residues long. V shed 7 bases and J 4 bases; nucleotides not matched to a gene: 10. CDR1 and CDR2 from the germline V gene are SGHRS and YFSETQ. CDR3 DNA sequence: TGCGCCAGCTGCCGCGGGACAGGGGAGACAGAGACCCAGTACTTC. Protein: CASCRGTGETETQYF.

This chain links TRBV12-5 with TRBJ2-3; the match to TRBD1 covers 9 bases. The germline V gene has CDR1 LGHNT and CDR2 FRNRAP. The CDR3 extends over 13 amino acids. V trimming: 9 bases; J trimming: 3 bases; junction bases outside the gene matches: 4. The CDR3 loop is CASRDRVTDTQYF. The CDR3 DNA is TGTGCTAGCCGGGACAGGGTAACAGATACGCAGTATTTT.

This clonotype was observed at least ten times. The junction does not match germline at one end; this may be a read error. The chain joins TRBV5-1 to TRBJ1-6; D unclear. Germline loops: CDR1 SGHRS, CDR2 YFSETQ. The CDR3 is made up of 13 amino acids. CDR3 nucleotides: TGTGCCAGCAGCTTAGCTGGCAGGTCACCCCTCCACTTT. This gives the protein CASSLAGRSPLHF.

The sample holds a few counts of this clonotype. As DNA, the CDR3 is TGTGCCAGCAGCCACGTGTACGGGAATTCACCCCTCCACTTT. Translating gives CASSHVYGNSPLHF. The genes are TRBV5-8 and TRBJ1-6; D is ambiguous. The CDR3 extends over 14 amino acids. Germline V lookup: CDR1 SGHTS, CDR2 YDEGEE. V lost 4 bases and J 7 bases, leaving 12 bases between the germline ends.

The V gene is TRBV19, the J gene TRBJ1-2; D gene uncertain. Per the germline V gene, CDR1 is LNHDA and CDR2 is SQIVND (reference sequence). The CDR3 extends over 12 amino acids. With 9 bases removed from V and 0 bases from J, the gap between germline ends came to 8 bases. This CDR3 reads CASGVPNYGYTF. Here the CDR3 DNA reads TGTGCCAGCGGAGTTCCTAACTATGGCTACACCTTC.